This TCR beta chain was recorded in a study of coeliac disease. The assay was immunoSEQ multiplex PCR, and TCRdb's table has in-frame clones only and misses some. The table has just over 7,000 clones, about 60% seen once. Trimming took 8 bases from V and 10 from J, leaving 18 bases between them. This CDR3 spans 13 amino acids. Germline V gene lookup returns CDR1 KGHSH and CDR2 LQKENI. Turning to this clone: No antigen is known for it. Other DNA sequences in this sample translate to the same CDR3.

Whole-study findings and limits: Known gliadin-specific TRB sequences: about 55% of the 18 coeliac samples, only 1 of 6 controls. The authors considered this approach unsuitable for unbiased detection of gliadin-specific T cells. Lamina propria and intraepithelial cell fractions may contain each other's cells. Active celiac intraepithelial and lamina propria samples had lower TRB and TRG clonality than control samples.

The TCR sequence derives from a woman between 55 and 75 years old with active celiac disease. The sample was lamina propria lymphocytes from the gut. The V gene is TRBV18, the J gene TRBJ2-1, with a weak D call TRBD2 (6 bases). The DNA for the CDR3 is TGTGCCAGCCGGGACTCCCTTGGTGGGGAGCAGTTCTTC. It translates to CASRDSLGGEQFF.